This passage covers 18 T cell receptor beta chains from one sample sequenced in a study of OX40 agonist ivuxolimab in advanced cancers. Only in-frame clones appear in the TCRdb table, and some are missing; sequencing was by immunoSEQ multiplex PCR. The sample has 70,000 to 95,000 clones, 84% seen once. Sequencing used CD4+ or CD8+ T cells sorted from blood, obtained in a trial of the OX40 agonist ivuxolimab. The receptor source for this set is an adult with an advanced solid tumor such as melanoma, head and neck, liver or kidney cancer.

The V call is TRBV10-1, the J call TRBJ2-3; D uncertain. This CDR3 region has 13 residues. V shed 3 bases and J shed 4 bases, with 8 bases lying between them. The germline gives CDR1 WNHNN, CDR2 SYGVQD (reference sequence). In nucleotides, the CDR3 is TGCGCCAGCAGTGAAGGAAGCCCAGATACGCAGTATTTT. It codes for CASSEGSPDTQYF.

The V gene is TRBV19, the J gene TRBJ2-1, with TRBD1 matching 8 bases. V was clipped by 4 bases and J by 8 bases; unmatched bases: 13. CDR3 size: 16 residues. CDR1 and CDR2 from the germline V gene are LNHDA and SQIVND (reference sequence). The CDR3 DNA sequence: TGTGCCAGTAGTACCCAATCGACAGGGGTAATGTATGAGCAGTTCTTC. This codes for CASSTQSTGVMYEQFF.

V usage is TRBV7-6 and J usage is TRBJ1-2, with D perhaps matching TRBD1 (6 bases). The CDR3 length is 13 residues. In germline, CDR1 is SGHVS, CDR2 FNYEAQ. V lost 4 bases, J lost 7 bases, and 13 bases lay in between. CDR3 region: CASSSGEAGGYTF. The CDR3, as DNA: TGTGCCAGCAGCTCAGGGGAGGCCGGTGGCTACACCTTC.

This chain joins TRBV10-1 and TRBJ1-5; D is possibly TRBD1 (5 bases). V lost 1 base and J 9 bases, leaving 7 bases between the germline ends. The CDR3 is made up of 12 amino acids. Germline lookup yields CDR1 WNHNN and CDR2 SYGVQD (reference sequence). This chain's CDR3 is CASSEWGRPQHF. The CDR3 DNA is TGCGCCAGCAGTGAGTGGGGCCGGCCCCAGCATTTT.

This sequence joins TRBV27 and TRBJ1-5, with TRBD1 matching 9 bases. CDR3 length: 14 amino acids. V shed 5 bases, J shed 7 bases, and the junction held 6 bases outside the gene matches. CDR1 is MNHEY, CDR2 SMNVEV, per germline (reference sequence). In DNA form, the CDR3 reads TGTGCCAGCAGTCCTAGACAGGGGGGGCAGCCCCAGCATTTT. This sequence encodes CASSPRQGGQPQHF.

This clone occurred a few times. The V and J genes are TRBV2 and TRBJ2-7; 9 bases map to TRBD2. The germline V gene has CDR1 SNHLY and CDR2 FYNNEI. V gave up 3 bases and J gave up 6 bases; unmatched junction bases: 9. The CDR3 extends over 15 amino acids. CDR3: CASSDLVAGAGEQYV. The CDR3 DNA follows: TGTGCCAGCAGTGACCTGGTAGCGGGGGCGGGCGAGCAGTACGTC.

The chain recombines TRBV7-3 with TRBJ2-7, with D maybe TRBD1 (5 bases). Trimming cost V 6 bases and J 3 bases, with 18 bases left between them. The CDR3 loop spans 15 amino acids. The germline V gene encodes CDR1 SGHTA and CDR2 FQGTGA. DNA for the CDR3: TGTGCCAGCAGTTTAGGCCCCGACAGAAACTACGAGCAGTACTTC. Its protein product is CASSLGPDRNYEQYF.

The V and J genes are TRBV19 and TRBJ2-2, with D hard to call. Germline V CDR1 and CDR2: LNHDA, SQIVND (reference sequence). This CDR3 contains 17 residues. The V and J ends lost 4 bases and 4 bases respectively, with 19 bases between them. The DNA of the CDR3 is TGTGCCAGTAGTACTCTAGACGGGTCGGCTAGCACCGGGGAGCTGTTTTTT. Its translation: CASSTLDGSASTGELFF.

This clone was seen many times. The chain recombines TRBV5-5 with TRBJ2-7, with 8 bases matching TRBD1. CDR1 and CDR2 (germline): SGHKS, YYEKEE (reference sequence). V lost 4 bases and J lost 5; bases outside the gene matches: 5. There are 13 residues in the CDR3. The CDR3 sequence: CASSGQGAHEQYV. DNA for the CDR3: TGTGCCAGCAGCGGGCAGGGGGCCCACGAGCAGTACGTC.

The genes are TRBV21-1 and TRBJ1-4. TRBV21-1 is marked as a pseudogene. This CDR3 has 12 residues. In nucleotides, the CDR3 is TGTGCCAGCAGATCGAAAAATGAAAAACTGTTTTTT. It encodes CASRSKNEKLFF.

This chain uses TRBV27 with TRBJ1-2; no reliable D call. The germline V gene has CDR1 MNHEY and CDR2 SMNVEV (reference sequence). V gave up 5 bases and J gave up 4 bases, with 17 bases separating them. This CDR3 contains 15 residues. CDR3 protein: CASSSRTALTYGYTF. The CDR3 DNA sequence: TGTGCCAGCAGTAGTCGGACGGCTCTGACCTATGGCTACACCTTC.

The chain carries TRBV2 and TRBJ1-5; TRBD1 might be the D (6 bases). The germline V gene has CDR1 SNHLY and CDR2 FYNNEI. CDR3 size: 15 residues. V lost 6 bases, J lost 0 bases, and 12 bases lay in between. The CDR3 DNA follows: TGTGCCAGCAGAGGGACATCAGTTAGCAATCAGCCCCAGCATTTT. Its translation is CASRGTSVSNQPQHF.

V and J are TRBV28 and TRBJ1-2, with D unclear. This CDR3 is built from 11 residues. The V and J ends lost 4 bases and 7 bases respectively, with 7 bases between them. In germline, CDR1 is MDHEN, CDR2 SYDVKM. This chain's CDR3 is CASSSPSGYTF. The CDR3 DNA follows: TGTGCCAGCAGTTCCCCTAGTGGCTACACCTTC.

V is TRBV6-6 and J is TRBJ1-5; 7 nucleotides match TRBD1. Germline CDR1 and CDR2: MNHNY and SVGAGI (reference sequence). The CDR3 is 15 amino acids. Trimming cost V 8 bases and J 0 bases; bases outside gene matches: 7. CDR3 coding DNA: TGTGCCAGCGCCCTCGACAGGGATAGCAATCAGCCCCAGCATTTT. It is translated as CASALDRDSNQPQHF.

This clone showed up just once. The V and J genes are TRBV4-1 and TRBJ2-3, with a weak D call TRBD2 (5 bases). The CDR3 is made up of 17 amino acids. Germline V gene sequence: CDR1 MGHRA, CDR2 YSYEKL. Trimming took off 3 bases at V and 4 bases at J, with 20 bases between the two ends. CDR3 DNA: TGCGCCAGCAGCCAGGGGAGAGCTAGAGGTTTCGCAGATACGCAGTATTTT. This translates into CASSQGRARGFADTQYF.

The CDR3 reads CASSQEGKLAGGRTDTQYF. The CDR3 coding sequence is TGTGCCAGCAGCCAAGAAGGGAAACTAGCGGGGGGGCGCACAGATACGCAGTATTTT. V usage is TRBV14 and J usage is TRBJ2-3; TRBD2 matches 13 bases. The CDR3 is 19 amino acids. Germline V gives CDR1 SGHDN, CDR2 FVKESK. Losses at the gene ends were 0 bases for V and 1 base for J; bases not matched to a gene: 7.

This rearrangement joins TRBV19 to TRBJ1-4; perhaps TRBD1 as D (5 bases). This CDR3 spans 13 amino acids. V shed 5 bases and J shed 8 bases, with 12 bases lying between them. Germline assignment: CDR1 LNHDA and CDR2 SQIVND (reference sequence). The CDR3 coding sequence is TGTGCCAGTAGTTTCCAGGGTGAAGAAAAACTGTTTTTT. This codes for CASSFQGEEKLFF.

The rearrangement uses TRBV7-2 and TRBJ2-3; tentative D call: TRBD1 (5 bases). This CDR3 has 13 residues. The V gene lost 4 bases and the J gene lost 5 bases, with 10 bases spanning the gap. CDR1 SGHTA and CDR2 FQGNSA come from the germline V gene. The CDR3 bases are TGTGCCAGCAGCTCCAGGGCTTTAGATACGCAGTATTTT. Amino acid sequence: CASSSRALDTQYF.